The 7 T cell receptor beta chains listed next were all sequenced from one sample in a study of blood T cell repertoires in COVID-19. Libraries were prepared by immunoSEQ multiplex PCR; TCRdb keeps only in-frame clonotypes and omits some of them. This table holds a few hundred thousand clones, around 87% found once. What was sequenced was peripheral blood. These receptor sequences come from a woman aged 45-60 years with acute or convalescent COVID-19.

V and J are TRBV7-9 and TRBJ2-7, with 7 positions matching TRBD1. V shed 5 bases and J 2 bases; nucleotides not matched to a gene: 6. Germline V gene data show CDR1 as SEHNR and CDR2 as FQNEAQ (reference sequence). The CDR3 has 14 amino acids. Written as DNA, the CDR3 is TGTGCCAGCAGCATATACAGGGGTACCTACGAGCAGTACTTC. It is translated as CASSIYRGTYEQYF.

The chain couples TRBV27 to TRBJ2-1, with D tentatively TRBD2 (6 bases). This CDR3 has 14 residues. V was cut by 6 bases and J by 9 bases, with 18 bases left in between. Per the germline V gene, CDR1 is MNHEY and CDR2 is SMNVEV (reference sequence). CDR3 nucleotide sequence: TGTGCCAGCAGCCTTAATGGGGGAGGCGGTGAGCAGTTCTTC. Its protein product is CASSLNGGGGEQFF.

This clone turned up a few times. The chain has TRBV7-2 and TRBJ1-3; D unclear. V was pared by 5 bases and J by 0 bases, with 11 bases between. The CDR3 consists of 15 residues. Germline CDR1 is SGHTA and CDR2 is FQGNSA. CDR3 amino acids: CASSPVALSGNTIYF. Here the CDR3 DNA reads TGTGCCAGCAGCCCTGTAGCCCTCTCTGGAAACACCATATATTTT.

V is TRBV5-1 and J is TRBJ2-1; no reliable D call. The germline V gene encodes CDR1 SGHRS and CDR2 YFSETQ. CDR3 size: 12 residues. Trimming took off 0 bases at V and 9 bases at J, with 7 bases between the two ends. CDR3 DNA: TGCGCCAGCAGCTTGGAATCAGGTGAGCAGTTCTTC. Its translation is CASSLESGEQFF.

The rearrangement links TRBV4-3 to TRBJ1-1; D is unresolved. Trimming took off 2 bases at V and 2 bases at J, with 6 bases between the two ends. From germline, CDR1 is LGHNA and CDR2 YSLEER. This CDR3 spans 13 amino acids. CDR3 DNA sequence: TGCGCCAGCAGCCAATCCACTAACACTGAAGCTTTCTTT. As protein: CASSQSTNTEAFF.

V and J are TRBV6-5 and TRBJ1-4, with D unresolved. The germline gives CDR1 MNHEY, CDR2 SVGAGI. V was pared by 8 bases and J by 8 bases, with 12 bases between. The CDR3 covers 12 residues. CDR3 nucleotides: TGTGCCAGCGCCGGAAGCGGGGAAAAACTGTTTTTT. It codes for CASAGSGEKLFF.

This CDR3 is CASSLVGTGHTEAFF. The CDR3 nucleotides read TGTGCCAGCAGTTTAGTGGGGACAGGGCACACTGAAGCTTTCTTT. This sequence joins TRBV27 and TRBJ1-1; 9 nucleotides match TRBD1. The CDR3 loop spans 15 amino acids. Losses at the gene ends were 2 bases for V and 3 bases for J; bases not matched to a gene: 4. Germline lookup yields CDR1 MNHEY and CDR2 SMNVEV (reference sequence).